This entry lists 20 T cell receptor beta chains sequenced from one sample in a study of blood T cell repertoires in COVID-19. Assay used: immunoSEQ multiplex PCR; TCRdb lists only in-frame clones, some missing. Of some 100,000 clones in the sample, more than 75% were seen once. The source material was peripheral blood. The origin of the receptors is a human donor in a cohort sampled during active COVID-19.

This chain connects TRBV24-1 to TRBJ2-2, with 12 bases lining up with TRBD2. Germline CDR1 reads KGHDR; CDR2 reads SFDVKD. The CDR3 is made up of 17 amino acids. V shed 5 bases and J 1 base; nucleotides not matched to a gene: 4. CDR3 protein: CATSAGTSGWNTGELFF. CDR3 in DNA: TGTGCCACCAGTGCGGGGACTAGCGGGTGGAACACCGGGGAGCTGTTTTTT.

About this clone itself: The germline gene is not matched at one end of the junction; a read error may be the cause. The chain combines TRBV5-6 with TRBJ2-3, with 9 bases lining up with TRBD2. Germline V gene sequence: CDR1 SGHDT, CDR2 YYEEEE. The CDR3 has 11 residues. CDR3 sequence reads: CASSLASGISF. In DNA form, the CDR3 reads TGTGCCAGCAGCTTGGCTAGCGGGATTTCATTT. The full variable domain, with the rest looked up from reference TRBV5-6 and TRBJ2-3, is DAGVTQSPTHLIKTRGQQVTLRCSPKSGHDTVSWYQQALGQGPQFIFQYYEEEERQRGNFPDRFSGHQFPNYSSELNVNALLLGDSALYLCASSLASGISFGPGTRLTVL.

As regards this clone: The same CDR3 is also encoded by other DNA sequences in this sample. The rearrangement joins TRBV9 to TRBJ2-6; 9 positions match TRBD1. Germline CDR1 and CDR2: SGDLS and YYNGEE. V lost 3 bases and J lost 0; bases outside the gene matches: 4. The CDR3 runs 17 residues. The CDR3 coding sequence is TGTGCCAGCAGCGAGGGACAGGGTTTCTCTGGGGCCAACGTCCTGACTTTC. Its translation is CASSEGQGFSGANVLTF.

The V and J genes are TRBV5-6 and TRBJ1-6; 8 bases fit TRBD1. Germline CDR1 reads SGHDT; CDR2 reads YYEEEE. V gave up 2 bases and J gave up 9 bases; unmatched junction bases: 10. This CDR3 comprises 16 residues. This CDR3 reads CASSLDGTGGFSPLHF. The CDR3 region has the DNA TGTGCCAGCAGCTTAGACGGGACAGGCGGTTTTTCACCCCTCCACTTT.

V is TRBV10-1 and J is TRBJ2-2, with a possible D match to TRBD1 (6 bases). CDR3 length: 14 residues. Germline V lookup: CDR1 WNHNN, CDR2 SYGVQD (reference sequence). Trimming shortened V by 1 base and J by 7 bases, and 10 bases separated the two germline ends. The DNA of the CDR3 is TGCGCCAGCAGTGAGTTACAGGGCTTCGGGGAGCTGTTTTTT. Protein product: CASSELQGFGELFF.

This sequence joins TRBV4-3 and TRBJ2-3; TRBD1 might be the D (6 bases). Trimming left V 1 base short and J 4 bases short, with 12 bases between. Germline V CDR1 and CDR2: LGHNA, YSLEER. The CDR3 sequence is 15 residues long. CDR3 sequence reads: CASSQAPTGSDTQYF. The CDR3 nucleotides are TGCGCCAGCAGCCAAGCGCCCACAGGGTCAGATACGCAGTATTTT.

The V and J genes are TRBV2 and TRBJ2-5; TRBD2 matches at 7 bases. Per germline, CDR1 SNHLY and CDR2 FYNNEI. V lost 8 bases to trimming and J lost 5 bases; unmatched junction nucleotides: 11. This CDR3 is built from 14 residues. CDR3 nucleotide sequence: TGTGCCAGCGGAAAGACTAGCAGAAGGGAGACCCAGTACTTC. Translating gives CASGKTSRRETQYF. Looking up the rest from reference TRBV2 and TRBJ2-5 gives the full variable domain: EPEVTQTPSHQVTQMGQEVILRCVPISNHLYFYWYRQILGQKVEFLVSFYNNEISEKSEIFDDQFSVERPDGSNFTLKIRSTKLEDSAMYFCASGKTSRRETQYFGPGTRLLVL.

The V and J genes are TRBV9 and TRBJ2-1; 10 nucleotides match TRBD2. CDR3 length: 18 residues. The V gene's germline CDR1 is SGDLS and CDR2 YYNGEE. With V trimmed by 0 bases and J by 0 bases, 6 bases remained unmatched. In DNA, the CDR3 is TGTGCCAGCAGCGTAGGATTGGCTAGCGGGAGCTCCTACAATGAGCAGTTCTTC. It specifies CASSVGLASGSSYNEQFF.

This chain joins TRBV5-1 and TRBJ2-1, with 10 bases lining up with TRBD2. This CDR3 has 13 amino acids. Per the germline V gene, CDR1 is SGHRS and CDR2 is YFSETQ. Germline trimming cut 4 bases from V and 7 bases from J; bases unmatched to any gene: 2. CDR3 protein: CASSLAGVNEQFF. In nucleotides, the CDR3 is TGCGCCAGCAGCCTAGCGGGAGTTAATGAGCAGTTCTTC.

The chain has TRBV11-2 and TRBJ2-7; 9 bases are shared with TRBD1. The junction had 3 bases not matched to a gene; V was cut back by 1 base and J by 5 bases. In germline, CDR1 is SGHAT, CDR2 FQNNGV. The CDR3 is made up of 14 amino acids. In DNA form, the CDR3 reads TGTGCCAGCAGCTTAGCCAGGACAGGGGACGAGCAGTACTTC. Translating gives CASSLARTGDEQYF.

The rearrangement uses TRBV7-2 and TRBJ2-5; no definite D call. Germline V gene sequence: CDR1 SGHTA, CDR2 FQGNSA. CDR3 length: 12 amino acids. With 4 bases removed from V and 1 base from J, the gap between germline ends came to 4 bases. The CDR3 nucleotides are TGTGCCAGCAGCTCCTTCCAAGAGACCCAGTACTTC. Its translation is CASSSFQETQYF.

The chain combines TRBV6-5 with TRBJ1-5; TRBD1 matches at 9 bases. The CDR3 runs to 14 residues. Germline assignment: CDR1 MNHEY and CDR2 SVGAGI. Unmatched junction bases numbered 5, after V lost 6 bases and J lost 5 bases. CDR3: CASRAGQGYQPQHF. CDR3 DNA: TGTGCCAGCAGGGCGGGACAGGGTTATCAGCCCCAGCATTTT.

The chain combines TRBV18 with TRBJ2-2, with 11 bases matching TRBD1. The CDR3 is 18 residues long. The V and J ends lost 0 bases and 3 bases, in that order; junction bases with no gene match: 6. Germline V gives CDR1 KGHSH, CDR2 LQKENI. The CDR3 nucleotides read TGTGCCAGCTCACCACCGCTAAGGACAGGGGGCGACACCGGGGAGCTGTTTTTT. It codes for CASSPPLRTGGDTGELFF.

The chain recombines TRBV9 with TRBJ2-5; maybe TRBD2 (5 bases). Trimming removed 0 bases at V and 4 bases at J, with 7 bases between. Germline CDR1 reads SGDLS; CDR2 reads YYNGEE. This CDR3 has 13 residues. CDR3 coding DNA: TGTGCCAGCAGCGTAGGCGGGCCAGAGACCCAGTACTTC. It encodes CASSVGGPETQYF.

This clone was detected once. Written as DNA, the CDR3 is TGTGCCACCAGCAGACAAGGACAGGGGTACAATGAGCAGTTCTTC. Residues: CATSRQGQGYNEQFF. This chain uses TRBV15 with TRBJ2-1; 9 bases agree with TRBD1. The CDR3 is made up of 15 amino acids. With 2 bases clipped from V and 4 bases from J, the junction kept 3 bases outside the gene matches. The V gene's germline CDR1 is LNHNV and CDR2 YYDKDF (reference sequence).

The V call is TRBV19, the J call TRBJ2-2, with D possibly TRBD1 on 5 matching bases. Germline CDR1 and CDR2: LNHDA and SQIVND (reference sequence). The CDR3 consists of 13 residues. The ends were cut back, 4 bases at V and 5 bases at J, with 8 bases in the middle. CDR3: CASSSQGTGELFF. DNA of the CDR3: TGTGCCAGTAGTAGCCAGGGTACCGGGGAGCTGTTTTTT.

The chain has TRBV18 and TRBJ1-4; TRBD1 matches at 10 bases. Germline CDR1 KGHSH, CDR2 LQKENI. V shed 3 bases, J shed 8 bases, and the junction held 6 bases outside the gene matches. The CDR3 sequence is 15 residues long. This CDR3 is CASSPPGTGVEKLFF. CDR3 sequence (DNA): TGTGCCAGCTCACCGCCCGGGACAGGGGTCGAAAAACTGTTTTTT. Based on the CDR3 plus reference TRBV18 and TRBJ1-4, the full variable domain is NAGVMQNPRHLVRRRGQEARLRCSPMKGHSHVYWYRQLPEEGLKFMVYLQKENIIDESGMPKERFSAEFPKEGPSILRIQQVVRGDSAAYFCASSPPGTGVEKLFFGSGTQLSVL.

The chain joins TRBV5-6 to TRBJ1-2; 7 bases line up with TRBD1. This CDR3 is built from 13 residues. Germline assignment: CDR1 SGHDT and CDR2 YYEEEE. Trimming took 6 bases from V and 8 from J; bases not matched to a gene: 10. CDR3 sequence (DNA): TGTGCCAGCACTCGTGGGACAGTCGGGGGCTACACCTTC. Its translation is CASTRGTVGGYTF.

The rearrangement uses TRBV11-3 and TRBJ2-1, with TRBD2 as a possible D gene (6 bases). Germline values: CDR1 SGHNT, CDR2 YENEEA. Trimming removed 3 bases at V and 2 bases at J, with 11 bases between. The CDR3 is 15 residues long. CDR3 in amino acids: CASSFSPGAYNEQFF. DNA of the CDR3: TGTGCCAGCAGCTTCTCCCCGGGGGCCTACAATGAGCAGTTCTTC.

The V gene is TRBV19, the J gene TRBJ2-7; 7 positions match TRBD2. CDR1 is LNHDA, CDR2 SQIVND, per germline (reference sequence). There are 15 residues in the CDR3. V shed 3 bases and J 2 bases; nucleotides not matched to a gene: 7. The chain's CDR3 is CASSIRGEGTYEQYF. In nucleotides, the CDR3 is TGTGCCAGTAGTATTCGCGGGGAGGGGACCTACGAGCAGTACTTC.